Reported below is one TCR beta chain. This sample was included in a study of blood T cell repertoires in COVID-19. Study-wide background: Acute and convalescent COVID-19 specimens originated in the United States, Italy and Spain. In each case, the material was cDNA or gDNA derived from T cells, B-cell-depleted T cells, or PBMCs.

Original processing notes: From reference gene primer amplification, estimates of nucleated cell counts were derived. Some clones are missing from TCRdb's copy, which holds only in-frame ones; the method was immunoSEQ multiplex PCR. V and J calls and clone size come straight from that table; D and trimming were deduced from the DNA. This table has roughly 180,000 clones, 86% appearing once. Trimming took off 2 bases at V and 0 bases at J, with 8 bases between the two ends. The germline CDR1 and CDR2 sequences are MNHEY and SVGAGI. This CDR3 contains 15 residues. The chain employs TRBV6-5 and TRBJ1-5; D gene ambiguous. Sequenced: peripheral blood. This TCR came from a young man with acute or convalescent COVID-19. The DNA for the CDR3 is TGTGCCAGCAGTTACAGCCATAATAGCAATCAGCCCCAGCATTTT. Its translation: CASSYSHNSNQPQHF.